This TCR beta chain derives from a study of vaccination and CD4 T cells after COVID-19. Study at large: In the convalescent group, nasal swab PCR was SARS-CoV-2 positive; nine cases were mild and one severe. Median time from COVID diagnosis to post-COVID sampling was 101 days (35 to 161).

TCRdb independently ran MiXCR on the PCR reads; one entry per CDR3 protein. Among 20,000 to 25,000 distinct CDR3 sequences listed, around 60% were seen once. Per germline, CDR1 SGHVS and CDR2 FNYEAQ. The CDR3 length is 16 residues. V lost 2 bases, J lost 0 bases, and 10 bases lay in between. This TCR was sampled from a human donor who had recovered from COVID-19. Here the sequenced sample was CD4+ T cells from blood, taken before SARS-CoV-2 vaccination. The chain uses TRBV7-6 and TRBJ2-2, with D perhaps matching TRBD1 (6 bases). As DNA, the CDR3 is TGTGCCAGCAGCTTACGGAGACAGGCGAACACCGGGGAGCTGTTTTTT. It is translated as CASSLRRQANTGELFF.